The rows below give T cell receptor beta chains drawn from one sample of a study of blood T cell repertoires in COVID-19. TCRdb's copy holds only in-frame clones and misses some; the assay was immunoSEQ multiplex PCR. The table records about 250,000 clones, 82% of them present only once. Sample: peripheral blood. These receptors originate from a woman in her 70s with acute or convalescent COVID-19. The CDR3 runs from the conserved cysteine through the conserved F or W. A D gene is named only where the DNA matches it firmly. Only some rows state a clone size, as once, few, many or a class for expanded clones.

abundance	v_gene	d_gene	j_gene	CDR3nt	CDR3aa
NA	TRBV6-2/TRBV6-3	TRBD1	TRBJ1-6	TGTGCCAGCAGTCGGGACAGGACCTCAATCTCCTATAATTCACCCCTCCACTTT	CASSRDRTSISYNSPLHF
NA	TRBV5-1	NA	TRBJ2-5	TGCGCCAGCAGCTTCGGAGGAAAACAAGAGACCCAGTACTTC	CASSFGGKQETQYF
NA	TRBV19	NA	TRBJ1-3	TGTGCCAGTAGTGAGTGGAGGGGATCTGGAAACACCATATATTTT	CASSEWRGSGNTIYF
NA	TRBV30	NA	TRBJ1-1	TGTGCCTGGAGGGGAGACAGGCGGACTGAAGCTTTCTTT	CAWRGDRRTEAFF
once	TRBV27	NA	TRBJ1-5	TGTGCCAGCAGTCCGCAGGGTTCCAATCAGCCCCAGCATTTT	CASSPQGSNQPQHF
NA	TRBV14	NA	TRBJ1-2	TGTGCCAGCAGCCAAGTCGGTGGGGCAGACTATGGCTACACCTTC	CASSQVGGADYGYTF
NA	TRBV19	NA	TRBJ1-1	TGTGCCAGTAGTATTAGCCCTAGCGGCACTGAAGCTTTCTTT	CASSISPSGTEAFF
NA	TRBV5-1	TRBD1	TRBJ1-5	TGCGCCAGCAGCCGCGGACAGGGGCTAAATCAGCCCCAGCATTTT	CASSRGQGLNQPQHF
NA	TRBV2	TRBD1	TRBJ1-1	TGTGCCAGCATGAGAGGACAGGAGAGCACTGAAGCTTTCTTT	CASMRGQESTEAFF
NA	TRBV3-1/TRBV3-2	NA	TRBJ2-2	TGTGCCAGCAGCCTTGGAGGCCGTTCGAACACCGGGGAGCTGTTTTTT	CASSLGGRSNTGELFF
NA	TRBV19	NA	TRBJ1-1	TGTGCCAGTAGTACGGGGACTCTCAACACTGAAGCTTTCTTT	CASSTGTLNTEAFF
NA	TRBV5-1	NA	TRBJ2-2	TGCGCCAGCAGAGGGGGAACTAGAAACACCGGGGAGCTGTTTTTT	CASRGGTRNTGELFF
NA	TRBV7-9	TRBD1	TRBJ2-3	TGTGCCAGCAGCCCCCGGGACAGGGAGACAGATACGCAGTATTTT	CASSPRDRETDTQYF
NA	TRBV2	NA	TRBJ1-4	TGTGCCAGCAGTCCGGACAGAACAACTAATGAAAAACTGTTTTTT	CASSPDRTTNEKLFF
NA	TRBV5-1	NA	TRBJ1-5	TGCGCCAGCAGCTTGGGAGCCCCAGGACAGCCCCAGCATTTT	CASSLGAPGQPQHF
NA	TRBV10-3	TRBD2	TRBJ2-1	TGTGCCATCAGAACTAGCGCCCTCTACAATGAGCAGTTCTTC	CAIRTSALYNEQFF
NA	TRBV9	NA	TRBJ2-1	TGTGCCAGCAGCGTAGAAGCCCGTGGGGAGCAGGGGTTGGAGTTCTTC	CASSVEARGEQGLEFF
NA	TRBV7-2	TRBD1	TRBJ2-2	TGTGCCAGCAGCTTAGCGTCTGGCAGGGGGACCGGGGAGCTGTTTTTT	CASSLASGRGTGELFF
NA	TRBV27	NA	TRBJ1-1	TGTGCCAGCAGTCAACAAAGAAACACTGAAGCTTTCTTT	CASSQQRNTEAFF
NA	TRBV10-1	TRBD2	TRBJ2-3	TGCGCCAGCAGTGAGTCTCCGACTAGCGCGCAGTATTTT	CASSESPTSAQYF
NA	TRBV24-1	TRBD1	TRBJ1-1	TGTGCCACCAGTGATTCCCGGACAGGGCAGAACACTGAAGCTTTCTTT	CATSDSRTGQNTEAFF
once	TRBV9	NA	TRBJ2-7	TGTGCCAGCAGCGTAAGTATACAGGCTCCCTACGAGCAGTACTTC	CASSVSIQAPYEQYF